What follows are 3 T cell receptor beta chains derived from one specimen sequenced in a study of cytomegalovirus exposure and HLA in healthy donors. Primers included in the PCR were 60 Vbeta and 13 Jbeta primers. Sequencing used immunoSEQ multiplex PCR; TCRdb keeps in-frame clones, though not all of them. Counted here are over 120,000 clones, over 70% occurring once; the ten biggest clones make up about 4.3%. The sample was PBMCs. These receptors were collected from a man aged 35 to 55 in good health and CMV-seronegative.

The V call is TRBV9, the J call TRBJ2-7, with TRBD2 as a possible D gene (7 bases). CDR3 length equals 13 residues. The germline V gene encodes CDR1 SGDLS and CDR2 YYNGEE. The V and J ends lost 3 bases and 4 bases respectively, with 11 bases between them. CDR3 nucleotides: TGTGCCAGCAGCGGAAGGGGGGGTTACGAGCAGTACTTC. Translation gives CASSGRGGYEQYF.

This clone was counted once. The chain combines TRBV25-1 with TRBJ1-5; TRBD1 aligns across 9 bases. The CDR3 contains 13 residues. The V segment lost 6 bases and the J segment 6 bases; nucleotides outside the gene matches: 3. The germline gives CDR1 MGHDK, CDR2 SYGVNS. The CDR3 sequence: CASRGQGAQPQHF. The CDR3 DNA follows: TGTGCCAGCAGGGGACAGGGAGCTCAGCCCCAGCATTTT.

The CDR3 DNA sequence: TGTGCCAGCAGCAAAGACGCGCGGGGGGGCCGGGAGACCCAGTACTTC. Protein: CASSKDARGGRETQYF. The rearrangement links TRBV21-1 to TRBJ2-5; the table's D call of TRBD2 was not tested on the DNA. TRBV21-1 is a known pseudogene. The CDR3 is made up of 16 amino acids.